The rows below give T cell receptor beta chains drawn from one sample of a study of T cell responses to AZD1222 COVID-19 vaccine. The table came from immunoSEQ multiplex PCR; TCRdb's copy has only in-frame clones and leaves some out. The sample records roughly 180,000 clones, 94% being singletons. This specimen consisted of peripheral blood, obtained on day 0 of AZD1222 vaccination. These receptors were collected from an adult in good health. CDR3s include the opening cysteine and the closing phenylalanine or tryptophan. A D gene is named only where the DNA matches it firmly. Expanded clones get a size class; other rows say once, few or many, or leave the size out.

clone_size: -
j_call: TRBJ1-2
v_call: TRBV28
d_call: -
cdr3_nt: TGTGCCAGCAGTTATTCATCCGGGACACGTAACTATGGCTACACCTTC
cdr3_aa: CASSYSSGTRNYGYTF

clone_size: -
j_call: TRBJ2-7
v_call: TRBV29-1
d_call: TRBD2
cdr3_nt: TGCAGCGTTGAATCCGGGACTAGCGGGAAATCGGATTACTACGAGCAGTACTTC
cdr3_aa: CSVESGTSGKSDYYEQYF

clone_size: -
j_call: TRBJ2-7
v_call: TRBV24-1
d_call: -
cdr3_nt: TGTGCCACCAGTTCCCCGTACCGGGAGCAGTACTTC
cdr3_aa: CATSSPYREQYF

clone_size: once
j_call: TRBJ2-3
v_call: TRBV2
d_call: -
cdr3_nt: TGTGCCAGCAGTGAGGCGGCAGATACGCAGTATTTT
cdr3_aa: CASSEAADTQYF

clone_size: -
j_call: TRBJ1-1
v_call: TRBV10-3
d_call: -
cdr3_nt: TGTGCCATCAGTGGCGGGAACACTGAAGCTTTCTTT
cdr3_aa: CAISGGNTEAFF

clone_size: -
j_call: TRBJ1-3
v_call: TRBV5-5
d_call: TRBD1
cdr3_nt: TGTGCCAGCAGCCTACTGGACAGGGCGGCTGGAAACACCATATATTTT
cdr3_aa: CASSLLDRAAGNTIYF

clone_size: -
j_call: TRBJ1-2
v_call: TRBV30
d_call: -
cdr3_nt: TGTGCCTGGAGGGCCGGGAGCTATGGCTACACCTTC
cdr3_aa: CAWRAGSYGYTF

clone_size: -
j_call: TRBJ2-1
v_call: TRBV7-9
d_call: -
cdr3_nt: TGTGCCAGCATCCACCCCTCAGGCAATGAGCAGTTCTTC
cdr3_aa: CASIHPSGNEQFF

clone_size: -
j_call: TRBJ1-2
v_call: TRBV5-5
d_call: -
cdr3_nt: TGTGCCAGCAGCCCCAGGGTTCGCTCGCCGGGTGGCTACACCTTC
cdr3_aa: CASSPRVRSPGGYTF

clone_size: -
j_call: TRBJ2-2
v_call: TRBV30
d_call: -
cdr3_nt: TGTGCCTGGAATTTCGACACCGGGGAGCTGTTTTTT
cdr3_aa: CAWNFDTGELFF

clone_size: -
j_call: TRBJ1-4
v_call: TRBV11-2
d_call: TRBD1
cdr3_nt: TGTGCCAGCAGCCCACACTCCGGGACAGGGGGTTCAGAACTGTTTTTT
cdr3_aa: CASSPHSGTGGSELFF

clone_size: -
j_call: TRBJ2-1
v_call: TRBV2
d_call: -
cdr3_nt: TGTGCCAGCAGTGACCCAAACCCACGAAGGGATGAGCAGTTCTTC
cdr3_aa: CASSDPNPRRDEQFF

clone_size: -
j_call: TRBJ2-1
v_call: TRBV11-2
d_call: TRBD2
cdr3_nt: TGTGCCAGCAGCTTAGGTGAGACTAGCGGGAGGTATGAGCAGTTCTTC
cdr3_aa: CASSLGETSGRYEQFF

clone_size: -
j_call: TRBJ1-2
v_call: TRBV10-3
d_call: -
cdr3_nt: TGTGCCATCAGTAGGGACGGAGACTATGGCTACACCTTC
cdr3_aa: CAISRDGDYGYTF

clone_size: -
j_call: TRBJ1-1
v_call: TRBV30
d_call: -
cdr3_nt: TGTGCCTTAAGGACAGTACTTGAAGCTTTCTTT
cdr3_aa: CALRTVLEAFF

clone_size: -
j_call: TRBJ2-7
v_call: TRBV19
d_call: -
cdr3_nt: TGTGCCAGTAGAGGAACCCAGCACTACGAGCAGTACTTC
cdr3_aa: CASRGTQHYEQYF

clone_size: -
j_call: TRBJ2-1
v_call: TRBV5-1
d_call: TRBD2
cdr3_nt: TGCGCCAGCAGCTTGGCCGGGACTAGCGGGGTTTACAATGAGCAGTTCTTC
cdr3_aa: CASSLAGTSGVYNEQFF

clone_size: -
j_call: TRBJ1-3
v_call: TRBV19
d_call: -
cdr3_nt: TGTGCCAGTAGGAGGAAGGGAAACACCATATATTTT
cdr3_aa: CASRRKGNTIYF

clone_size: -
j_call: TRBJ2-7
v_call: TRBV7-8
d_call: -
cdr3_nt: TGTGCCAGCAGCCCGGGGCCCCTGGAGCAGTACTTC
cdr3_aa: CASSPGPLEQYF

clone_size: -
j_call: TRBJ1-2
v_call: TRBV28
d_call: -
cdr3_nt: TGTGCCAGCAGTGGTTTAGGGACAAAAAGGGGCTACACCTTC
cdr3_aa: CASSGLGTKRGYTF

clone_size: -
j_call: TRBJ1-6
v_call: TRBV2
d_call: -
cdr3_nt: TGTGCCAGCAGGGCTGATAAGGGTAATTCACCCCTCCACTTT
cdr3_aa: CASRADKGNSPLHF

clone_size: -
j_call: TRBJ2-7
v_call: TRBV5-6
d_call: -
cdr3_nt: TGTGCCAGCACCCCTAGTTGGAAAGCCTACGAGCAGTACTTC
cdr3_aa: CASTPSWKAYEQYF

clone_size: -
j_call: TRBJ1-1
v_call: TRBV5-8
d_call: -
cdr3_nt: TGTGCCAGCGGCAGACGGGGAACAAACACTGAAGCTTTCTTT
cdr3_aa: CASGRRGTNTEAFF

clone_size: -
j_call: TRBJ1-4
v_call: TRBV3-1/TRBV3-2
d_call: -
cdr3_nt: TGTGCCAGCAGCCAAGACAGGTTGCGAGAAAAACTGTTTTTT
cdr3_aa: CASSQDRLREKLFF

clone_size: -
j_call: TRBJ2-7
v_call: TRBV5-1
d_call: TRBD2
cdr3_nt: TGCGCCAGCAGCTTGGTGGGGACTAGGGACTACGAGCAGTACTTC
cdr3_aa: CASSLVGTRDYEQYF

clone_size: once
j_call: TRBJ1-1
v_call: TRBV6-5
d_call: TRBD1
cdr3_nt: TGTGCCAGCAGTTACTCACTGAGGACAGGGGACACTGAAGCTTTCTTT
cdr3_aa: CASSYSLRTGDTEAFF

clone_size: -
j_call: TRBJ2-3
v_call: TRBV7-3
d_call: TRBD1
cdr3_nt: TGTGCCAGCAGCTTAAGGGACAGATCTACAGATACGCAGTATTTT
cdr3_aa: CASSLRDRSTDTQYF

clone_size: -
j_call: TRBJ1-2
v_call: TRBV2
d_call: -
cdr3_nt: TGTGCCAGCGATTGGGGGGCTAGGCTCCACGACCCTCACTATGGCTACACCTTC
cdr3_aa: CASDWGARLHDPHYGYTF